The clone carrying this TCR beta chain was counted many times. Its cognate antigen is unknown. The source of the sample is a study of spatial heterogeneity in lung cancer. Study-wide context: Tumor regions showed TCR transcript counts that correlated strongly with a T cell module score from matched bulk RNA-seq. Broader study findings: In tumors, expanded intratumoral alpha and beta TCR counts tracked mutation counts.

A distinct unique molecular identifier was carried by each TCR cDNA molecule. TCRdb re-called the 5' RACE reads with MiXCR, one entry per CDR3 protein. The sample yields 20,000 to 25,000 distinct CDR3 sequences, more than 15% seen once. The time point was: sample taken at primary tumor resection. Researchers sequenced whole RNA taken from tumor, nontumor lung or frozen PBMC without sorting. Germline V gives CDR1 SGHVS, CDR2 FQNEAQ. This CDR3 comprises 14 residues. The germline V and J ends were trimmed by 0 bases and 0 bases, with 6 bases remaining between them. This chain connects TRBV7-8 to TRBJ2-7, with a tentative D call TRBD2 (6 bases). The receptor comes from a female donor with early-stage non-small cell lung cancer. The sequences come from lung tumor tissue, collected at surgery. In nucleotides, the CDR3 is TGTGCCAGCAGCTTAGCGGGGGGCTCCTACGAGCAGTACTTC. It translates to CASSLAGGSYEQYF.